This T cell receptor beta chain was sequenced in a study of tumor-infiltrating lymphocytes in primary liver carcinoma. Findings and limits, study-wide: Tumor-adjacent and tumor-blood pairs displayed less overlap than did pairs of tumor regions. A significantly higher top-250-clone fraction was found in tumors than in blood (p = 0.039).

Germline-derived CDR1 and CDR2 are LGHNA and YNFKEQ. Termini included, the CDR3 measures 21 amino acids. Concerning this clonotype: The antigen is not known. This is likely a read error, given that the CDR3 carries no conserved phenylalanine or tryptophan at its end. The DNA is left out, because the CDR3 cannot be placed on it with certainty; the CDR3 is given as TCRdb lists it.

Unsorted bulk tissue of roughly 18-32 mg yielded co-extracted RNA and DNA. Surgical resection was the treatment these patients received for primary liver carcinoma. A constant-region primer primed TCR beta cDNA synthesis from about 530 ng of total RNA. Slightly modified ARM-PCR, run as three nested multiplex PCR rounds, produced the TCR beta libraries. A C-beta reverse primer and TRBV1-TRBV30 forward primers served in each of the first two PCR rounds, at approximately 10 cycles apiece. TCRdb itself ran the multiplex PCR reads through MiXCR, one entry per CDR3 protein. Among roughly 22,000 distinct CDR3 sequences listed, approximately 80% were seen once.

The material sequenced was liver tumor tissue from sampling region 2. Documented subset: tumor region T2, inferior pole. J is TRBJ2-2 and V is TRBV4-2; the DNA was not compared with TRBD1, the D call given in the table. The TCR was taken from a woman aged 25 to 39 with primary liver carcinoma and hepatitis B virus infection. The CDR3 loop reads CASSQVFFRQEPTKNTGKLFL.